This TCR beta chain was recorded in a study of CD8+CD57+ T cells in acquired aplastic anemia. Overall study: Mean DNA quantity obtained from sorted CD4+ and CD8+ cells was 3.2 ug. Study results and caveats: Found in both controls and patients were twenty-nine CD8+ CDR3 sequences.

The CDR3 extends over 14 amino acids. CDR1 and CDR2 (germline): WNHNN, SYGVQD (reference sequence). Trimming removed 3 bases from V and 0 bases from J, with 8 bases in between. Before being chosen for sequencing, patients had shown CD8+CD57+ cell expansion by flow cytometry. When blood sampling took place, the patients had received no therapy. The study profiled TCR beta VDJ and CDR3 using genomic DNA as template. TCRdb used MiXCR to reprocess the reads, holding one entry per CDR3 protein. The sample lists over 150,000 distinct CDR3 sequences, roughly 60% occurring once. Turning to this clonotype: Its matching antigen is unknown. This may stem from a read error, because a much larger clone lies one nucleotide away.

The sequence was collected from a human donor with aplastic anemia. Material for sequencing was sorted CD4+, CD8+, or CD8+CD57+ T cells (not recorded which) from PBMCs. The J gene is TRBJ1-1, the V gene TRBV10-1; no clear D. This CDR3 is CASSDPPLNTEAFF. In nucleotides, the CDR3 is TGCGCCAGCAGTGACCCACCGCTGAACACTGAAGCTTTCTTT.